This T cell receptor beta chain was identified in a study of T cells in Graves' hyperthyroidism and ophthalmopathy (dated by TCRdb to the late 2010s). Regarding the study in general: Peripheral blood was sampled at the time of initial diagnosis, prior to any treatment. The study also compared thyroid tissue and blood T-cell repertoires from more than five Graves' hyperthyroidism patients. The 95 to 100 discovery patients were randomly divided into training and test sets at a 7:3 ratio. After blood sampling, hyperthyroidism patients were treated with methimazole at a starting dose of 30 mg daily, and ophthalmopathy patients were treated with high-dose intravenous methylprednisolone. Whether ophthalmopathy could be predicted prospectively was tested in an independent validation cohort made up of fewer than 20 hyperthyroidism patients plus 17 patients who later progressed to ophthalmopathy. The paper describes TCR Vbeta CDR3 sequencing of 135 peripheral blood samples, made up of roughly 45 ophthalmopathy patients, 70 to 75 hyperthyroidism patients and roughly 17 progressor patients. To identify distinguishing TCR V-J signatures, a discovery cohort of around 100 patients was used, comprising 43 with Graves' ophthalmopathy and approximately 57 with stable Graves' hyperthyroidism.

Based on the germline V gene (reference sequence), the CDR1 and CDR2 sequences are MNHEY and SMNVEV. From the cysteine through the phenylalanine, the CDR3 covers 15 amino acids. This entry keeps only the CDR3 DNA: 45 bases, framed from base 1. Amplification of TCR beta CDR3 regions was carried out from RNA transcripts. The first round of RT-PCR for the TCR CDR3 was performed with the HTBI primer set and the Qiagen OneStep RT-PCR kit. Libraries were constructed in a second round of multiplex PCR, after which size selection and purification were carried out. Libraries were sequenced paired-end with 100 bp reads on an Illumina HiSeq2000. Per the authors' processing: Raw data were processed with SOAPnuke, discarding reads with adapters, uncalled bases, mean Phred below 15, or no exact constant-primer or identifier match. High-quality paired reads were merged with COPE v1.2.5, and unique nucleotide sequences were defined as clonotypes. MiTCR v1.1 was used to align clonotypes to the IMGT TRBV, TRBD and TRBJ reference segments. The analysis was restricted to V-J combinations with a frequency above 0.0001, which together covered approximately 99% of the repertoires. A TCS score was defined as the ratio of F50 (clonal expansion) to E x V (chaos), with BLOSUM62-based TCRdist applied between CDR3 peptides within each V-J. Welch's t-statistics and random forest reduced 450 to 600 V-J features to 10 to 15, which were used in a naive Bayes classifier (R e1071). The public reads were quality trimmed at Q25 with fastp and then assembled into clones with MiXCR by TCRdb, keeping productive beta chains. Identical CDR3 proteins give one entry, which carries the most common genes and DNA. The V and J calls shown here were made by TCRdb, not taken from the authors' results. A total of roughly 380,000 distinct CDR3 sequences appear in this sample, roughly 18% of them only once. Roughly 15% of the sample rests with the top ten.

What the research found in general, with its limitations: A 13 V-J signature model separated ophthalmopathy from stable hyperthyroidism, with about 90% sensitivity and 81% to 83% specificity in cross-validation and 80%/75% in testing. In validation, progression to ophthalmopathy was predicted by the model with 70.59% sensitivity and roughly 72% specificity, a median of 6.5 months before onset. Most expanded thyroid clonotypes (frequency above 0.001) were also detected in blood, suggesting blood repertoires may reflect thyroid immune responses. No statistical method was used to fix the sample size in advance, and group allocation was not hidden from the investigators.

Moderately to severely active disease, a Clinical Activity Score of at least 3, a NOSPECS grade of at least 4, and a duration under 3 months were present in ophthalmopathy patients. The study excluded patients with uncontrolled infections, other autoimmune diseases, pregnancy or lactation. Diagnoses were based on clinical symptoms, serum thyroxine and TRAb, thyroid ultrasound and orbital computed tomography. PBMCs were separated from approximately 10 ml of fresh peripheral blood using Ficoll-Paque density gradient centrifugation. Total RNA was extracted with Trizol reagent, and quality was checked on an Agilent 2100 Bioanalyzer. For this clonotype: The target of this receptor is not known. The junction departs from germline at one end; a sequencing error may be responsible.

The chain is encoded by TRBV27 joined to TRBJ2-2; matching of 5 bases hints at TRBD2 as the D gene. Input material: blood. This receptor was obtained from a woman aged 40 to 49 with Graves' ophthalmopathy. The DNA sequence is TGTGCCAGCAGTGATTCGAACAGAGACACCGGGGAGCTGTTCTTT. This codes for CASSDSNRDTGELFF.